This TCR beta chain was captured in a study of cytomegalovirus exposure and HLA in healthy donors. The study, taken as a whole, reports: Whilst most TCR sequences proved rare, a subset of public TCRs occurred across many donors. Researchers counted some 150 TCR beta chains as cytomegalovirus-associated. Accounts indicate the classifier identified cytomegalovirus status with strong specificity and sensitivity. In vitro work confirmed that a few CMV-associated chains recognize CMV antigens.

The germline V gene encodes CDR1 SGHNT and CDR2 YYREEE (reference sequence). The CDR3 length is 16 residues. V was clipped by 3 bases and J by 3 bases; unmatched bases: 11. Details on this clone: The antigen is unknown.

Libraries were prepared by immunoSEQ multiplex PCR; TCRdb keeps only in-frame clonotypes and omits some of them. The sample gives 150,000 to 200,000 clones, more than 75% of which show up once; about 7.7% is in the top ten. Sequencing was performed on PBMCs. The chain combines TRBV5-4 with TRBJ2-7; TRBD2 agrees at 8 bases. The sequence came from a young man in good health and CMV-seropositive. The CDR3 DNA reads as TGTGCCAGCAGCTCCCCAACGGGGGGGCCGATCTACGAGCAGTACTTC. This codes for CASSSPTGGPIYEQYF.